What follows are 28 T cell receptor beta chains derived from one specimen sequenced in a study of early T cells in non-severe SARS-CoV-2 infection. In TCRdb, the 5' RACE reads were re-called with MiXCR into one record per CDR3 protein. In the table there are about 50,000 distinct CDR3 sequences, about 12% of which are singletons. The sample was whole blood, taken at baseline. Receptors originate from an adult who was a healthcare worker with PCR-confirmed SARS-CoV-2 infection or an uninfected control (not recorded which).

This clonotype was counted a few times. The chain links TRBV6-4 to TRBJ2-3; 12 bases map to TRBD2. Germline CDR1 reads MRHNA; CDR2 reads SNTAGT. The J segment lost 0 bases and the V segment lost 2 bases, leaving 0 bases of the junction unmatched. There are 16 residues in the CDR3. The chain's CDR3 is CASSDGTSGSTDTQYF. CDR3 DNA: TGTGCCAGCAGTGACGGGACTAGCGGGAGCACAGATACGCAGTATTTT.

This clonotype has only a few counts. V is TRBV10-3 and J is TRBJ2-7; D not resolved. Per the germline V gene, CDR1 is ENHRY and CDR2 is SYGVKD. The ends were cut back, 3 bases at V and 5 bases at J, with 5 bases in the middle. The CDR3 extends over 11 amino acids. CDR3 nucleotide sequence: TGTGCCATCAGTGATGTCAACGAGCAGTACTTC. Its translation: CAISDVNEQYF.

This clonotype was seen many times. V is TRBV19 and J is TRBJ1-5; TRBD1 aligns across 7 bases. The germline V gene encodes CDR1 LNHDA and CDR2 SQIVND (reference sequence). Losses at the gene ends were 4 bases for V and 2 bases for J; bases not matched to a gene: 8. The CDR3 totals 16 residues. Here the CDR3 DNA reads TGTGCCAGTAGTACCCCGACAGGGAAGGGCAATCAGCCCCAGCATTTT. It translates to CASSTPTGKGNQPQHF.

This clonotype was detected many times. The V call is TRBV19, the J call TRBJ2-7, with 7 positions matching TRBD1. The CDR3 extends over 11 amino acids. V lost 10 bases, J lost 4 bases, and 4 bases stayed unmatched. The V gene's germline CDR1 is LNHDA and CDR2 SQIVND (reference sequence). The CDR3 sequence is CATRTGYEQYF. CDR3 DNA: TGTGCCACCAGGACAGGATACGAGCAGTACTTC.

This clonotype was observed at least ten times. The rearrangement uses TRBV5-1 and TRBJ1-1; no definite D call. CDR3 size: 16 residues. Germline V gene data show CDR1 as SGHRS and CDR2 as YFSETQ. The V end lost 7 bases, the J end lost 1 base, and 20 bases lay between the germline ends. The CDR3 reads CASGFAATSRNTEAFF. The CDR3 DNA sequence: TGCGCCAGCGGGTTTGCAGCAACGAGCAGGAACACTGAAGCTTTCTTT.

The rearrangement joins TRBV20-1 to TRBJ2-7; 8 bases fit TRBD2. With 3 bases clipped from V and 4 bases from J, the junction kept 5 bases outside the gene matches. The CDR3 is 13 amino acids. Germline V lookup: CDR1 DFQATT, CDR2 SNEGSKA (reference sequence). CDR3 sequence: CSASMASGYEQYF. The CDR3 nucleotides are TGCAGTGCTAGTATGGCTAGCGGGTACGAGCAGTACTTC.

At least ten counts were recorded for this clonotype. This sequence joins TRBV20-1 and TRBJ2-5; 11 positions match TRBD2. Looked up from germline, CDR1 is DFQATT and CDR2 is SNEGSKA (reference sequence). The CDR3 is 15 residues long. The junction had 7 bases not matched to a gene; V was cut back by 6 bases and J by 1 base. The CDR3 region is CSAHPSGRPQETQYF. CDR3 DNA sequence: TGCAGTGCACACCCTAGCGGGAGGCCCCAAGAGACCCAGTACTTC.

This clonotype was recorded at least ten times. The rearrangement links TRBV18 to TRBJ2-2; the D is unclear. CDR1 KGHSH and CDR2 LQKENI come from the germline V gene. The ends were cut back, 2 bases at V and 4 bases at J, with 11 bases in the middle. The CDR3 loop spans 15 amino acids. CDR3 protein: CASSPIPTGTGELFF. CDR3 coding DNA: TGTGCCAGCTCACCAATACCAACGGGCACCGGGGAGCTGTTTTTT.

This clonotype was seen many times. The V call is TRBV28, the J call TRBJ2-5, with D tentatively TRBD1 or TRBD2 (6 bases each). Between the trimmed V and J ends, which lost 4 bases and 3 bases, there was a span of 24 bases. The CDR3 loop spans 18 amino acids. Germline V CDR1 and CDR2: MDHEN, SYDVKM. In nucleotides, the CDR3 is TGTGCCAGCAGTTCCATCCTACAACCGCGGGACAAGGAAGAGACCCAGTACTTC. Amino acid sequence: CASSSILQPRDKEETQYF.

This clonotype has a count of ten or more. This chain uses TRBV5-6 with TRBJ2-2, with TRBD1 identical over 7 bases. The CDR3 runs 18 residues. Trimming at V came to 0 bases and at J to 6 bases, leaving 14 bases not matched to a gene. Germline values: CDR1 SGHDT, CDR2 YYEEEE. The CDR3 protein is CASSLVRGRREIAGELFF. The CDR3 DNA reads TGTGCCAGCAGCTTGGTAAGGGGGCGCAGAGAAATTGCCGGGGAGCTGTTTTTT.

This clonotype has at least ten counts. The V and J genes are TRBV20-1 and TRBJ2-1, with unresolved D. The CDR3 contains 13 residues. Looked up from germline, CDR1 is DFQATT and CDR2 is SNEGSKA (reference sequence). Trimming removed 0 bases from V and 7 bases from J, with 10 bases in between. CDR3 nucleotide sequence: TGCAGTGCTAGAGATCGGGCGGATAATGAGCAGTTCTTC. This codes for CSARDRADNEQFF.

The chain links TRBV7-2 to TRBJ2-3, with unresolved D. Looked up from germline, CDR1 is SGHTA and CDR2 is FQGNSA. This CDR3 has 13 amino acids. V was pared by 2 bases and J by 1 base, with 4 bases between. The CDR3 here is CASSLWGTDTQYF. CDR3 nucleotide sequence: TGTGCCAGCAGCTTATGGGGCACAGATACGCAGTATTTT.

This clonotype was counted ten times or more. V and J are TRBV28 and TRBJ2-7; perhaps TRBD1 as D (6 bases). This CDR3 contains 15 residues. Germline V lookup: CDR1 MDHEN, CDR2 SYDVKM. With 6 bases removed from V and 0 bases from J, the gap between germline ends came to 15 bases. The CDR3 region has the DNA TGTGCCAGCAGCCCGGGACATACGAGCTCCTACGAGCAGTACTTC. It yields the protein CASSPGHTSSYEQYF.

The V and J genes are TRBV3-1 and TRBJ2-1, with TRBD2 matching 8 bases. The CDR3 has 16 residues. Germline CDR1 and CDR2: LGHDT and YNNKEL (reference sequence). The junction had 14 bases not matched to a gene; V was cut back by 4 bases and J by 9 bases. CDR3: CASSRLSGVAGSEQFF. In DNA form, the CDR3 reads TGTGCCAGCAGCCGACTTTCGGGAGTAGCGGGGAGTGAGCAGTTCTTC.

This chain joins TRBV20-1 and TRBJ1-5; TRBD1 might be the D (5 bases). V lost 0 bases and J lost 7, with 13 bases in between. Germline V gene data show CDR1 as DFQATT and CDR2 as SNEGSKA (reference sequence). The CDR3 consists of 14 residues. DNA for the CDR3: TGCAGTGCTAGAGATGGTATGGGGGGACAGCCCCAGCATTTT. Translated, it gives CSARDGMGGQPQHF.

The sample holds a few counts of this clonotype. This chain links TRBV20-1 with TRBJ2-7; 9 bases agree with TRBD1. V trimming: 7 bases; J trimming: 7 bases; junction bases outside the gene matches: 8. The germline CDR1 and CDR2 sequences are DFQATT and SNEGSKA (reference sequence). CDR3 length equals 12 residues. The CDR3 DNA reads as TGCAGTGGGGACAGGGAGGCTAGGGAGCAGTACTTC. It encodes CSGDREAREQYF.

In its sample, this clonotype was seen a few times. The chain recombines TRBV24-1 with TRBJ2-3; TRBD1 might be the D (5 bases). From germline, CDR1 is KGHDR and CDR2 SFDVKD. V was cut by 3 bases and J by 8 bases, with 8 bases left in between. The CDR3 runs to 12 residues. CDR3 protein: CATSDDRGTQYF. DNA of the CDR3: TGTGCCACCAGTGATGATAGGGGTACGCAGTATTTT.

The chain recombines TRBV6-2 or TRBV6-3 with TRBJ2-2; 8 bases are shared with TRBD1. Germline V lookup: CDR1 MNHEY, CDR2 SVGEGT. The V gene end was trimmed by 8 bases and the J gene end by 5 bases; junction bases not matched to a gene: 7. The CDR3 has 14 residues. The CDR3 coding sequence is TGTGCCAGCCTCGACAGGGGTTGGACCGGGGAGCTGTTTTTT. It yields the protein CASLDRGWTGELFF.

In this sample, this clonotype turned up many times. V usage is TRBV7-8 and J usage is TRBJ2-2, with a tentative D call TRBD2 (5 bases). Per germline, CDR1 SGHVS and CDR2 FQNEAQ. The CDR3 is 13 residues long. With 0 bases removed from V and 7 bases from J, the gap between germline ends came to 6 bases. DNA of the CDR3: TGTGCCAGCAGCTTAGCAGGGAGCGGGGAGCTGTTTTTT. This encodes CASSLAGSGELFF.

This clonotype was picked up a small number of times. V gene TRBV6-1 combines with J gene TRBJ2-7; maybe TRBD2 (6 bases). Trimming cost V 1 base and J 4 bases, with 11 bases left between them. In germline, CDR1 is MNHNS, CDR2 SASEGT. CDR3 length equals 14 residues. CDR3 region: CASSEVAGTYEQYF. CDR3 coding DNA: TGTGCCAGCAGTGAAGTAGCAGGGACTTACGAGCAGTACTTC.

The rearrangement joins TRBV13 to TRBJ2-3; 7 nucleotides match TRBD2. After removal of 5 bases from V and 4 bases from J, the junction contained 9 bases not matched to a gene. CDR3 length: 15 residues. Germline-derived CDR1 and CDR2 are PRHDT and FYEKMQ (reference sequence). CDR3 sequence reads: CASSLRTRGADTQYF. The CDR3 nucleotides are TGTGCCAGCAGCCTACGGACCCGGGGGGCAGATACGCAGTATTTT.

This clonotype has a handful of counts. V usage is TRBV11-1 and J usage is TRBJ2-3; 7 positions match TRBD2. Trimming removed 3 bases from V and 0 bases from J; junction bases left unmatched: 6. CDR1 SGHAT and CDR2 FQDESV come from the germline V gene (reference sequence). This CDR3 spans 16 amino acids. The CDR3 sequence is CASSFRSGASTDTQYF. The CDR3 nucleotides are TGTGCCAGCAGCTTCCGGAGCGGGGCGAGCACAGATACGCAGTATTTT.

The sample holds a few counts of this clonotype. V gene TRBV11-2 combines with J gene TRBJ2-2; 10 positions match TRBD1. The germline gives CDR1 SGHAT, CDR2 FQNNGV. The CDR3 totals 16 residues. Unmatched junction bases numbered 6, after V lost 4 bases and J lost 4 bases. This CDR3 reads CASSSTWDRGTGELFF. In nucleotides, the CDR3 is TGTGCCAGCAGCTCCACGTGGGACAGGGGCACCGGGGAGCTGTTTTTT.

This clonotype turned up a few times. This chain uses TRBV11-2 with TRBJ1-2; D unclear. This CDR3 comprises 15 residues. The ends were cut back, 5 bases at V and 6 bases at J, with 19 bases in the middle. CDR1 and CDR2 from the germline V gene are SGHAT and FQNNGV. This CDR3 reads CASSDENTLADGYTF. The CDR3 region has the DNA TGTGCCAGCAGCGACGAAAACACGCTGGCGGATGGCTACACCTTC.

The chain couples TRBV5-1 to TRBJ2-7; D possibly corresponds to TRBD2 (6 bases). The CDR3 is 14 amino acids. Per the germline V gene, CDR1 is SGHRS and CDR2 is YFSETQ. Trimming pared 4 bases from V and 3 bases from J, leaving 14 bases between. The CDR3 sequence: CASSPGGALYEQYF. Written as DNA, the CDR3 is TGCGCCAGCAGCCCCGGGGGAGCCCTCTACGAGCAGTACTTC.

The gene calls are TRBV20-1 and TRBJ2-3; 8 bases map to TRBD2. Germline values: CDR1 DFQATT, CDR2 SNEGSKA (reference sequence). V lost 5 bases, J lost 1 base, and 8 bases stayed unmatched. The CDR3 contains 15 residues. The CDR3 DNA sequence: TGCAGTGCTCACCAGGCTAGCGGGCGCACAGATACGCAGTATTTT. This gives the protein CSAHQASGRTDTQYF.

There are many counts of this clonotype. J is TRBJ2-4 and V is TRBV29-1, with D possibly TRBD1 on 5 matching bases. Deletions cut 5 bases from V and 5 bases from J, with 10 bases between. The CDR3 contains 12 residues. CDR1 is SQVTM and CDR2 is ANQGSEA in the germline V gene. The CDR3 spells CSVQGSQNIQYF. The CDR3 DNA sequence: TGCAGCGTTCAGGGTTCCCAAAACATTCAGTACTTC.

This clonotype was counted only a few times. V is TRBV7-2 and J is TRBJ2-3, with D unclear. Germline V gene sequence: CDR1 SGHTA, CDR2 FQGNSA. V was clipped by 1 base and J by 7 bases, with 9 bases between them. The CDR3 extends over 13 amino acids. DNA for the CDR3: TGTGCCAGCAGCTTAGAACCGAGGCATACGCAGTATTTT. Its translation is CASSLEPRHTQYF.